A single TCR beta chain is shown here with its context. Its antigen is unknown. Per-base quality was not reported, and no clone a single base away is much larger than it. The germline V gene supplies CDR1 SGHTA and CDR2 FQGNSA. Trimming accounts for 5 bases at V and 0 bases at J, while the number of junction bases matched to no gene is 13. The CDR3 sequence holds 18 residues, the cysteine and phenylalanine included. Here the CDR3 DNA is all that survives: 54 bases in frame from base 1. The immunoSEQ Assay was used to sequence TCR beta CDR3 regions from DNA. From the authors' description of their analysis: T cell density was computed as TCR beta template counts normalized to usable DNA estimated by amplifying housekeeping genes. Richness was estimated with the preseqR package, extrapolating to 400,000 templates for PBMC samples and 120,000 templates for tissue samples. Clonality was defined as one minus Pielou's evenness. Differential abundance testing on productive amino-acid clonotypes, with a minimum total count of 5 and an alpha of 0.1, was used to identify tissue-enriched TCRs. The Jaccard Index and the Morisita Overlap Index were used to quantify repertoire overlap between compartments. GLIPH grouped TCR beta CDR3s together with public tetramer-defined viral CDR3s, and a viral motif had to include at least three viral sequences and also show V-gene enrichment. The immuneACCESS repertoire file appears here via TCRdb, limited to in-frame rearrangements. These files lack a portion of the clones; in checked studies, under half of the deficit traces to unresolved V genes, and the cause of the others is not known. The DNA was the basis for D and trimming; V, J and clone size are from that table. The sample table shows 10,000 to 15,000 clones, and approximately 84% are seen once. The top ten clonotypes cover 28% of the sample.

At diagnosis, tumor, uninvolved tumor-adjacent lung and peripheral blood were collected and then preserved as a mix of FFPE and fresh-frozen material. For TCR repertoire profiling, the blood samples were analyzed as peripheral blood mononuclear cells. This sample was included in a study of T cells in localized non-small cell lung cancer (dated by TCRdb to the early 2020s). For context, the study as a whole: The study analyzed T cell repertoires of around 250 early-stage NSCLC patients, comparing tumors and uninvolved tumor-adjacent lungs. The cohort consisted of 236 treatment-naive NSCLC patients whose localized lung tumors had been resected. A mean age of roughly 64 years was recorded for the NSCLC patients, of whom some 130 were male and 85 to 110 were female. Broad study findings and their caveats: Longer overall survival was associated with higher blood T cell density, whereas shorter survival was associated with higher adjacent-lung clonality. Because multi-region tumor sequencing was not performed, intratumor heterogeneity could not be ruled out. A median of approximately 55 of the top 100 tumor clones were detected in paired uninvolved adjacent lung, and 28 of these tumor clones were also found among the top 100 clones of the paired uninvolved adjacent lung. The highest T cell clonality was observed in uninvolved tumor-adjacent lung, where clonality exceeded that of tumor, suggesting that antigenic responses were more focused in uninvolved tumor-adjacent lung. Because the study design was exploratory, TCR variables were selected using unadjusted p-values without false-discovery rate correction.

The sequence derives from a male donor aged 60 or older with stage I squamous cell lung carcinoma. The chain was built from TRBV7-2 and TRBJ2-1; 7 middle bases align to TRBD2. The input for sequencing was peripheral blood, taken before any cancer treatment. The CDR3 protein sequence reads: CASSAGGGARSSYNEQFF. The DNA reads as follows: TGTGCCAGCAGCGCCGGGGGAGGGGCTCGGAGCTCCTACAATGAGCAGTTCTTC. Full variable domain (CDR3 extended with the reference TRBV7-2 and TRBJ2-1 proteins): GAGVSQSPSNKVTEKGKDVELRCDPISGHTALYWYRQSLGQGLEFLIYFQGNSAPDKSGLPSDRFSAERTGGSVSTLTIQRTQQEDSAVYLCASSAGGGARSSYNEQFFGPGTRLTVL.